This entry describes one T cell receptor (beta chain). Antigen unknown. The sample originates from a study of cytomegalovirus exposure and HLA in healthy donors. Whole-study findings and limits: Using a false discovery rate of 0.05, a later analysis showed that about 16,000 TCR beta sequences were associated with HLA alleles. The majority of CMV-associated TCR beta chains were reported as apparently HLA-restricted in a later analysis. The listing of approximately 160 TCR beta chains classed them as cytomegalovirus-associated. There were some public TCRs occurring in many donors, but most TCR sequences were rare.

The PCR had 60 Vbeta and 13 Jbeta primers. Only in-frame clones appear in the TCRdb table, and some are missing; sequencing was by immunoSEQ multiplex PCR. The data show around 130,000 clones, 70% to 80% seen once. Germline V gives CDR1 MNHEY, CDR2 SMNVEV (reference sequence). Trimming took 8 bases from V and 4 from J; bases not matched to a gene: 9. The CDR3 runs to 14 residues. This receptor was taken from a man between 18 and 35 years old in good health and CMV-seronegative. Sequenced material: PBMCs. The V and J genes are TRBV27 and TRBJ2-7, with 9 bases fitting TRBD1. The CDR3 sequence is CASGSGTGIYEQYV. CDR3 bases: TGTGCCAGCGGATCCGGGACAGGGATTTACGAGCAGTACGTC.